A selection of T cell receptor beta chains follows, all from one sample in a study of blood T cell repertoires in COVID-19. Clones were read by immunoSEQ multiplex PCR, and TCRdb kept only the in-frame ones, dropping some. The repertoire has about 280,000 clones, around 90% of them found once; the top ten carry 0.75% to 1%. The sequencing input was PBMCs or T cells enriched from blood (not recorded which). The source is a woman aged 25-40 years who had recovered from COVID-19. Both conserved end residues are part of each CDR3. The D gene is left open where the match is weak. Clone size appears in some rows only: once, few, many, or a class for an expanded clone.

clone_size,j_call,v_call,d_call,cdr3_aa,cdr3_nt
-,TRBJ1-6,TRBV6-4,-,CASKASYNSPLHF,TGTGCCAGCAAAGCCTCCTATAATTCACCCCTCCACTTT
-,TRBJ2-7,TRBV6-5,-,CASRATYEQYF,TGTGCCAGCAGGGCAACCTACGAGCAGTACTTC
-,TRBJ1-5,TRBV19,-,CASSMIWEGYQPQHF,TGTGCCAGTAGTATGATCTGGGAGGGCTATCAGCCCCAGCATTTT
-,TRBJ1-2,TRBV9,-,CASSLRVDYGYTF,TGTGCCAGCAGCCTCAGGGTTGACTATGGCTACACCTTC
-,TRBJ2-7,TRBV7-9,-,CASSGRGAFYEQYF,TGTGCCAGCAGCGGCAGGGGGGCGTTCTACGAGCAGTACTTC
-,TRBJ2-3,TRBV9,TRBD2,CASSVELAGSTDTQYF,TGTGCCAGCAGCGTAGAACTAGCGGGGAGCACAGATACGCAGTATTTT
-,TRBJ1-5,TRBV7-9,TRBD1,CASSKQGEPQHF,TGTGCCAGCAGCAAACAGGGGGAGCCCCAGCATTTT
once,TRBJ2-7,TRBV29-1,TRBD1,CSGGQGAHEQYF,TGCAGTGGGGGGCAGGGGGCCCACGAGCAGTACTTC
-,TRBJ2-7,TRBV9,-,CASSYGQEQYF,TGTGCCAGCAGCTACGGACAAGAGCAGTACTTC
-,TRBJ1-1,TRBV27,-,CASSYDYPAPLNTEAFF,TGTGCCAGCAGTTACGACTACCCAGCTCCGCTGAACACTGAAGCTTTCTTT
-,TRBJ1-1,TRBV12-5,TRBD1,CASGSTGQGKGTEAFF,TGTGCTAGTGGTTCTACGGGACAGGGGAAAGGCACTGAAGCTTTCTTT
once,TRBJ2-3,TRBV27,TRBD2,CASSLLAGADTQYF,TGTGCCAGCAGTTTACTGGCGGGAGCAGATACGCAGTATTTT
-,TRBJ1-2,TRBV12-3/TRBV12-4,-,CASSSIQGYTF,TGTGCCAGCAGTTCGATACAAGGCTACACCTTC
-,TRBJ2-2,TRBV27,-,CATADSGVYTGELFF,TGTGCCACCGCGGACAGTGGGGTTTACACCGGGGAGCTGTTTTTT
-,TRBJ2-3,TRBV28,TRBD2,CASSSLAGMGDTQYF,TGTGCCAGCAGTTCACTAGCGGGGATGGGAGATACGCAGTATTTT
-,TRBJ1-1,TRBV9,-,CASSTYGQMNTEAFF,TGTGCCAGCAGCACCTATGGACAGATGAACACTGAAGCTTTCTTT
once,TRBJ1-4,TRBV6-6,TRBD1,CASRPGGAGGDEKLFF,TGTGCCAGCCGGCCAGGGGGCGCAGGGGGAGATGAAAAACTGTTTTTT
-,TRBJ1-1,TRBV7-3,TRBD1,CASSLRQGSTEAFF,TGTGCCAGCAGCCTAAGACAGGGAAGCACTGAAGCTTTCTTT
-,TRBJ1-6,TRBV5-4,TRBD1,CASRPGTGYSSPLHF,TGTGCCAGCAGGCCCGGGACAGGGTACAGCTCACCCCTCCACTTT
-,TRBJ2-1,TRBV13,-,CASSLPHSYNEQFF,TGTGCCAGCAGCTTACCCCATTCCTACAATGAGCAGTTCTTC
-,TRBJ1-5,TRBV5-4,-,CASSLDRNQPQHF,TGTGCCAGCAGCCTGGACAGAAATCAGCCCCAGCATTTT
-,TRBJ1-1,TRBV7-6,-,CASSLAEFRGNTEAFF,TGTGCCAGCAGCTTAGCCGAATTCAGGGGGAACACTGAAGCTTTCTTT
-,TRBJ2-1,TRBV9,TRBD1,CASSVPRQGLNEQFF,TGTGCCAGCAGCGTACCCCGACAGGGTTTGAATGAGCAGTTCTTC
once,TRBJ2-3,TRBV30,TRBD2,CASRSRMIAGVGTDTQYF,TGTGCCTCTCGCTCCCGAATGATAGCGGGAGTCGGGACAGATACGCAGTATTTT
-,TRBJ1-1,TRBV6-5,-,CASSFVGSSTEAFF,TGTGCCAGCAGTTTCGTGGGGAGCAGCACTGAAGCTTTCTTT
-,TRBJ2-1,TRBV30,-,CAWSRTTRSSYNEQFF,TGTGCCTGGAGTCGCACGACTAGGAGCTCCTACAATGAGCAGTTCTTC
-,TRBJ2-7,TRBV19,-,CATQTSGRHEQYF,TGTGCCACCCAAACATCAGGGCGCCACGAGCAGTACTTC
-,TRBJ2-1,TRBV5-1,-,CASSLAGPRTYNEQFF,TGCGCCAGCAGCTTGGCCGGTCCGAGAACCTACAATGAGCAGTTCTTC
-,TRBJ2-3,TRBV19,TRBD1,CASQGTGIADTQYF,TGTGCCAGTCAGGGGACAGGGATCGCAGATACGCAGTATTTT
-,TRBJ1-1,TRBV28,-,CASSLGSWNTEAFF,TGTGCCAGCAGTTTGGGCAGTTGGAACACTGAAGCTTTCTTT
-,TRBJ2-7,TRBV11-2,TRBD2,CASTRSAGAFYEQYF,TGTGCCAGCACCCGTTCAGCGGGGGCTTTCTACGAGCAGTACTTC
few,TRBJ1-5,TRBV2,-,CASTTRPGGPSSNQPQHF,TGTGCCAGCACCACCAGGCCGGGGGGCCCTTCTAGCAATCAGCCCCAGCATTTT
-,TRBJ1-1,TRBV4-2,TRBD1,CASSQALPGQRIKTEAFF,TGTGCCAGCAGCCAGGCTCTGCCGGGACAGAGAATTAAAACTGAAGCTTTCTTT
once,TRBJ2-7,TRBV3-1/TRBV3-2,-,CASRPQGGSYEQYF,TGTGCCAGCAGACCCCAAGGGGGTTCCTACGAGCAGTACTTC
-,TRBJ1-1,TRBV30,-,CAWTKKPQQVNTEAFF,TGTGCCTGGACCAAAAAACCCCAACAGGTTAACACTGAAGCTTTCTTT
-,TRBJ1-5,TRBV27,-,CASTTQGRQPQHF,TGTGCCAGCACTACTCAGGGGCGGCAGCCCCAGCATTTT
-,TRBJ1-2,TRBV19,-,CASSMAQGHGYTF,TGTGCCAGTAGTATGGCACAGGGTCATGGCTACACCTTC
-,TRBJ2-5,TRBV11-2,TRBD2,CASSFFFSAGEGRETQYF,TGTGCCAGCAGCTTTTTCTTTTCAGCGGGAGAGGGGAGGGAGACCCAGTACTTC
-,TRBJ1-3,TRBV28,TRBD1,CASSFTQGTGNTIYF,TGTGCCAGCAGCTTTACACAGGGGACCGGAAACACCATATATTTT
-,TRBJ1-2,TRBV27,TRBD1,CASSFRGQAYGYTF,TGTGCCAGCAGTTTCAGGGGACAGGCCTATGGCTACACCTTC
-,TRBJ2-1,TRBV9,TRBD2,CASSASGMGNEQFF,TGTGCCAGCAGCGCTAGCGGGATGGGGAATGAGCAGTTCTTC
-,TRBJ2-1,TRBV7-3,-,CASSSGGSSYNEQFF,TGTGCCAGCAGCTCTGGAGGGAGCTCCTACAATGAGCAGTTCTTC
-,TRBJ2-3,TRBV4-1,-,CASSRSHIAVGGASGTDTQYF,TGCGCCAGCAGCCGATCGCATATAGCGGTTGGGGGGGCCTCGGGCACAGATACGCAGTATTTT
-,TRBJ2-2,TRBV2,TRBD2,CASSVISGRARTGELFF,TGTGCCAGCAGTGTCATTAGCGGGAGGGCCCGGACCGGGGAGCTGTTTTTT
-,TRBJ2-7,TRBV3-1/TRBV3-2,TRBD1,CASSQDQTGILSSYEQYF,TGTGCCAGCAGCCAAGATCAGACAGGGATCCTGAGCTCCTACGAGCAGTACTTC